This TCR beta chain was found in a study of blood T cell repertoires in COVID-19. Overall study context: Researchers got acute and convalescent COVID-19 samples from the United States, Italy and Spain. PBMCs, B-cell-depleted T cells, or T cells provided the cDNA or gDNA that made up the material.

Per germline, CDR1 LNHNV and CDR2 YYDKDF (reference sequence). This CDR3 has 15 residues. Trimming cost V 6 bases and J 1 base, with 12 bases left between them. In the original processing: Estimation of nucleated cell counts relied on the amplification of reference gene primers. Sequencing was performed with immunoSEQ multiplex PCR; in TCRdb, only in-frame clones are kept and a portion is missing. That table furnishes V, J and clone size, whereas the DNA furnished D and trimming. Of some 40,000 clones listed, around four fifths are singletons. Input material: peripheral blood. The chain is built from TRBV15 and TRBJ2-2; D not certain. The clonotype originates from a man aged 50 or older with active or convalescent COVID-19. CDR3 DNA sequence: TGTGCCACCAGGGGTTCAGCGATGAACACCGGGGAGCTGTTTTTT. It specifies CATRGSAMNTGELFF.